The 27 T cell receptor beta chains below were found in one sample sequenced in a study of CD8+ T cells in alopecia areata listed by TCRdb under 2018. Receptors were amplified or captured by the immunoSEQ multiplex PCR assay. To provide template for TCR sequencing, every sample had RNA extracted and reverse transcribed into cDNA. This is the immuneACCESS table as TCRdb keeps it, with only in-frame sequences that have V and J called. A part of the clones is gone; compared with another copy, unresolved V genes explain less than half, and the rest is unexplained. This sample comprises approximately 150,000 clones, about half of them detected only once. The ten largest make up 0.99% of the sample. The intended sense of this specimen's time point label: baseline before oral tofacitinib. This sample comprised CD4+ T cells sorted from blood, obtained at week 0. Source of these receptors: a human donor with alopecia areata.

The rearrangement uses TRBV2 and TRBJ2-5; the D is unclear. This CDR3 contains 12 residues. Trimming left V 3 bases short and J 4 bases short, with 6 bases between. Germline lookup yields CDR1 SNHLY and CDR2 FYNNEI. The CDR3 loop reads CASSDPTETQYF. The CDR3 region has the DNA TGTGCCAGCAGTGATCCTACAGAGACCCAGTACTTC.

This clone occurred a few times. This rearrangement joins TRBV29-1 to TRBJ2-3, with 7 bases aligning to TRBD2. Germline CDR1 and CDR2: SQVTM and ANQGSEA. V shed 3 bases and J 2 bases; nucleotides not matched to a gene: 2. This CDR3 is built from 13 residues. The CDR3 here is CSVDLAATDTQYF. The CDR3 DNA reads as TGCAGCGTTGACCTAGCGGCCACAGATACGCAGTATTTT.

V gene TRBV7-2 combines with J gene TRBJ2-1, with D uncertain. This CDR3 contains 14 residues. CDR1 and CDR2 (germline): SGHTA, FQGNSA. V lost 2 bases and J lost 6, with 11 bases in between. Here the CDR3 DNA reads TGTGCCAGCAGCTTAAGTGTCCAGGCCAATGAGCAGTTCTTC. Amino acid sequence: CASSLSVQANEQFF.

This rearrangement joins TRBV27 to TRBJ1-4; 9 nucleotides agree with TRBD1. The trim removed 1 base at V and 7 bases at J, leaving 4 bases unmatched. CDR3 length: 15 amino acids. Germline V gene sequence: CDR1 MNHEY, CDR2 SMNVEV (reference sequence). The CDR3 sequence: CASSLLGTGSEKLFF. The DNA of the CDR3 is TGTGCCAGCAGTTTATTGGGGACAGGGTCTGAAAAACTGTTTTTT.

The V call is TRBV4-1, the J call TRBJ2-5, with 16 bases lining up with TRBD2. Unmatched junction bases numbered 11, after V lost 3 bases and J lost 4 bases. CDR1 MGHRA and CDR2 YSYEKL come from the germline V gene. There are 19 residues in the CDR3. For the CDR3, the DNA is TGCGCCAGCAGCCAGCCCGGGACTAGCGGGAGGGCCGGTAGAGAGACCCAGTACTTC. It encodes CASSQPGTSGRAGRETQYF.

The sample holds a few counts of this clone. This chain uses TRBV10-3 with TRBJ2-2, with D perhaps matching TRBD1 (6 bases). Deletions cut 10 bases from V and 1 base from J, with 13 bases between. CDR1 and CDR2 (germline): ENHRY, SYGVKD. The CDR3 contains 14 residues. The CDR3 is CATRIGGNTGELFF. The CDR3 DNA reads TGTGCCACCCGGATAGGGGGGAACACCGGGGAGCTGTTTTTT.

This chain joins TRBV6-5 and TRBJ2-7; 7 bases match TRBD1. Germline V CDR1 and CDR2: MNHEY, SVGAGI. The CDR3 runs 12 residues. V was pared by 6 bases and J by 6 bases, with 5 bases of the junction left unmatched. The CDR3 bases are TGTGCCAGCAGGACAGGGTTTGCCGAGCAGTACTTC. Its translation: CASRTGFAEQYF.

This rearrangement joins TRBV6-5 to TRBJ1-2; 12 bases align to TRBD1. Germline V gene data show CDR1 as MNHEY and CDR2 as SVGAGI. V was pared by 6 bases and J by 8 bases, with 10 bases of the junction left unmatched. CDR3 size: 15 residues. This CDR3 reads CASRGQGAPTYGYTF. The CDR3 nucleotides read TGTGCCAGCAGGGGACAGGGGGCTCCGACCTACGGCTACACCTTC.

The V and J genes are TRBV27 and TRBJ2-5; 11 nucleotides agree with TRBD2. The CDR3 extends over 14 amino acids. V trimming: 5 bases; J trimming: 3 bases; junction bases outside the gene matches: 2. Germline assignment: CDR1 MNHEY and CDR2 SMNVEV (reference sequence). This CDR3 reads CASSTGLAEETQYF. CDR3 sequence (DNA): TGTGCCAGCAGTACGGGACTAGCGGAAGAGACCCAGTACTTC.

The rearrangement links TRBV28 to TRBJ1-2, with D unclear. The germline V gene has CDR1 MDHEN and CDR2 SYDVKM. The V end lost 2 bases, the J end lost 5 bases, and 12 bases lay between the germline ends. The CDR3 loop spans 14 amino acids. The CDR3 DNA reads TGTGCCAGCAGTTTAAACTCCCTAGAGTATGGCTACACCTTC. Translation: CASSLNSLEYGYTF.

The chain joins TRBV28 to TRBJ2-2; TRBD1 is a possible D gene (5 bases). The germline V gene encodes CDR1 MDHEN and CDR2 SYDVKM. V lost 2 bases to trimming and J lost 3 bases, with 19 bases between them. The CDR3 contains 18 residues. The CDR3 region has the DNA TGTGCCAGCAGTTTAATTGACAGCTCCACGAAGGACACCGGGGAGCTGTTTTTT. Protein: CASSLIDSSTKDTGELFF.

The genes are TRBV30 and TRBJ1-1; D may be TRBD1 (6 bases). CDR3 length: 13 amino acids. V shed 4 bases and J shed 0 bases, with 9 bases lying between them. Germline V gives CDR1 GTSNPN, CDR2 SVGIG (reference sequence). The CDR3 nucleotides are TGTGCCTGGATCGGACAGATGAACACTGAAGCTTTCTTT. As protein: CAWIGQMNTEAFF.

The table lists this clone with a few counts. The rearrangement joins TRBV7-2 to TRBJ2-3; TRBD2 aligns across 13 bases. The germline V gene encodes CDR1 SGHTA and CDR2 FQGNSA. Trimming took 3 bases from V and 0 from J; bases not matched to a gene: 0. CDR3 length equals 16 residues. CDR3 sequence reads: CASSLGLAGSTDTQYF. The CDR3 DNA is TGTGCCAGCAGCTTGGGACTAGCGGGGAGCACAGATACGCAGTATTTT.

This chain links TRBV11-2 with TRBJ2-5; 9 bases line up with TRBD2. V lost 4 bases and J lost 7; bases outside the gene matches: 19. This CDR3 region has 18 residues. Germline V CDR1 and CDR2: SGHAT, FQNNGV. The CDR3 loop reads CASSSPKLALAGRGTQYF. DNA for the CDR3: TGTGCCAGCAGCTCCCCGAAACTGGCACTAGCGGGCCGAGGGACCCAGTACTTC.

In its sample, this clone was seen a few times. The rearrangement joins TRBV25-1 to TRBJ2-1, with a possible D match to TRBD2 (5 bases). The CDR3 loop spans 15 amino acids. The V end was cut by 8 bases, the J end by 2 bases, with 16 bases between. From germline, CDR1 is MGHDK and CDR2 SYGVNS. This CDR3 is CASGYGISPYNEQFF. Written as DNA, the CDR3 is TGTGCCAGCGGTTACGGGATATCTCCCTACAATGAGCAGTTCTTC.

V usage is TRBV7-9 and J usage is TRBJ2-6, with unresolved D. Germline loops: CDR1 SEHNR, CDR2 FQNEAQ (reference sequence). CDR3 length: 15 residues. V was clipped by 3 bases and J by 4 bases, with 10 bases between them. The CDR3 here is CASSFTNSGANVLTF. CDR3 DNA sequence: TGTGCCAGCAGCTTTACCAACTCCGGGGCCAACGTCCTGACTTTC.

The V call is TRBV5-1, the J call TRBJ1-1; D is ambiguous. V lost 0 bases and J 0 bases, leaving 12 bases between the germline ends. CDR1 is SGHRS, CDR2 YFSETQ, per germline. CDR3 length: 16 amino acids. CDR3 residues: CASSLAPVGMNTEAFF. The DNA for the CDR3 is TGCGCCAGCAGCTTGGCGCCAGTCGGGATGAACACTGAAGCTTTCTTT.

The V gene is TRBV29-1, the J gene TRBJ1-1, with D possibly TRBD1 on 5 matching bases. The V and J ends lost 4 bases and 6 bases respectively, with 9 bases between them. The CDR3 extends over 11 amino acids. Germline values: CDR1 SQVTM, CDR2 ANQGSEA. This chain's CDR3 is CSVGEGSEAFF. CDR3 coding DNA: TGCAGCGTTGGGGAGGGGTCTGAAGCTTTCTTT.

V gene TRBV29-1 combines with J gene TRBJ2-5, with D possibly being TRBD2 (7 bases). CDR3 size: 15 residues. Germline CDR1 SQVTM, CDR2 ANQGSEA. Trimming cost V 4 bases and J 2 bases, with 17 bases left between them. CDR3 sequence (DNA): TGCAGCGTTGTCTTATGGGGAGGGGGGCAAGAGACCCAGTACTTC. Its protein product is CSVVLWGGGQETQYF.

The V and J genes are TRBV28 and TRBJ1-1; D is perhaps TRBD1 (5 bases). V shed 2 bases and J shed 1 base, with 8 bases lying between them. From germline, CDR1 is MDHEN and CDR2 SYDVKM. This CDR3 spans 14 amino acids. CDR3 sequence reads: CASSLTRGNTEAFF. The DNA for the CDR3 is TGTGCCAGCAGTTTAACAAGGGGGAACACTGAAGCTTTCTTT.

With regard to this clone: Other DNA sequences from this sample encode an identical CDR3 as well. CDR3 DNA sequence: TGTGCCAGCAGCCCCCGGGACACGCAGTATTTT. It translates to CASSPRDTQYF. The rearrangement joins TRBV7-2 to TRBJ2-3; perhaps D is TRBD1 or TRBD2 (5 bases each). V was trimmed by 5 bases and J by 9 bases, leaving 9 bases between them. The CDR3 is made up of 11 amino acids. Germline loops: CDR1 SGHTA, CDR2 FQGNSA.

CDR3 protein: CAISGGRGYTEAFF. The CDR3 DNA reads TGTGCCATCAGTGGGGGCAGGGGATACACTGAAGCTTTCTTT. This chain links TRBV10-3 with TRBJ1-1, with TRBD1 as a possible D gene (6 bases). The germline CDR1 and CDR2 sequences are ENHRY and SYGVKD. The CDR3 extends over 14 amino acids. Trimming shortened V by 4 bases and J by 3 bases, and 12 bases separated the two germline ends.

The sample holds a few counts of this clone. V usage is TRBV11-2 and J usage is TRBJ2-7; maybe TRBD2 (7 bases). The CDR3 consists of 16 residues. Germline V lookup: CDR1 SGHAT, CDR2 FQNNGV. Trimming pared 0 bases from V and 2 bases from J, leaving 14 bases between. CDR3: CASSLDRGAGTYEQYF. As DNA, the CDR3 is TGTGCCAGCAGCTTAGATCGGGGGGCAGGGACCTACGAGCAGTACTTC.

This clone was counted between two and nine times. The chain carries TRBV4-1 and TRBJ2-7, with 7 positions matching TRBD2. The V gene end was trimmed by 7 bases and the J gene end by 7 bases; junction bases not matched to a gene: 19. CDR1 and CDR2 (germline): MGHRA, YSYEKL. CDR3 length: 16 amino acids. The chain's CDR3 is CASNPSAGSGTGEQYF. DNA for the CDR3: TGCGCCAGCAACCCCTCCGCCGGAAGCGGGACGGGAGAGCAGTACTTC.

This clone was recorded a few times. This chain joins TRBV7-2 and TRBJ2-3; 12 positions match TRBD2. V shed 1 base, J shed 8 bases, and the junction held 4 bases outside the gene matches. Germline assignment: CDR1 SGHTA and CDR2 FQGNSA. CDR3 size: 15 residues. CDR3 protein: CASSLDQLAGGTQYF. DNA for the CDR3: TGTGCCAGCAGCTTAGATCAACTAGCGGGGGGTACGCAGTATTTT.

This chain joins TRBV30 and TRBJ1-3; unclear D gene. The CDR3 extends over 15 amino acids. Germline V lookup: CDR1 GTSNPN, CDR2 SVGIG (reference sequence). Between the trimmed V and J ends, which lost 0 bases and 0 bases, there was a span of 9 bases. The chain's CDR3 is CAWSVQRRSGNTIYF. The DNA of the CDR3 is TGTGCCTGGAGTGTACAAAGGCGCTCTGGAAACACCATATATTTT.

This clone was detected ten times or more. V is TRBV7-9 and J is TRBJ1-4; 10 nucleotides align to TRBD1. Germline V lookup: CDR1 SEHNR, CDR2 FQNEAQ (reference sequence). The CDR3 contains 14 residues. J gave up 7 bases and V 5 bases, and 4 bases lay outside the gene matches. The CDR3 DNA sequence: TGTGCCAGCAGCATCGGACAGGGGGGTGAAAAACTGTTTTTT. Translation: CASSIGQGGEKLFF.